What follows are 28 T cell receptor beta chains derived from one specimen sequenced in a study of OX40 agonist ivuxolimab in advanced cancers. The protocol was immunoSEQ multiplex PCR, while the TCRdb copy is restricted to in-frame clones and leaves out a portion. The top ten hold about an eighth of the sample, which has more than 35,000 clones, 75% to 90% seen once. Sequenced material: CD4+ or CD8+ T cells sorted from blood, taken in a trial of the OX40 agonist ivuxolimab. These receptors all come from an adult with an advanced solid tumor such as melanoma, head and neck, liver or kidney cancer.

CDR3 nucleotide sequence: TGTGCCATCAGTGAGCGGCAGGCGAACACCATATATTTT. Residues: CAISERQANTIYF. The chain recombines TRBV10-3 with TRBJ1-3; D not resolved. CDR1 and CDR2 (germline): ENHRY, SYGVKD. This CDR3 comprises 13 residues. V lost 2 bases to trimming and J lost 7 bases, with 9 bases between them.

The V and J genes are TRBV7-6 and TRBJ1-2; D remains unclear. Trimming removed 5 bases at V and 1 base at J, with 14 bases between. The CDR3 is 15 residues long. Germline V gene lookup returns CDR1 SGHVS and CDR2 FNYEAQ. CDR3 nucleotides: TGTGCCAGCAGCCCGGCGGGCAGTCTTAACTATGGCTACACCTTC. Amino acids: CASSPAGSLNYGYTF.

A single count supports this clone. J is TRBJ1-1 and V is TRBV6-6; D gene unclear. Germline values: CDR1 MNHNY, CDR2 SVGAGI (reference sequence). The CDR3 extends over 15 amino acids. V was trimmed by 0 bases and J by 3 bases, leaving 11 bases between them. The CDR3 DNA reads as TGTGCCAGCAGTTACTCCAGGATATCATACACTGAAGCTTTCTTT. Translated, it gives CASSYSRISYTEAFF.

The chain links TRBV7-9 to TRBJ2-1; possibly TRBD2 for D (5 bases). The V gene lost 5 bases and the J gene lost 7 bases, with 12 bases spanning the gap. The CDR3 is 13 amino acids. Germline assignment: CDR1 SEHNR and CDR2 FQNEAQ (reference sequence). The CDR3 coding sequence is TGTGCCAGCAGCCCGGGGTCGATTAATGAGCAGTTCTTC. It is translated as CASSPGSINEQFF.

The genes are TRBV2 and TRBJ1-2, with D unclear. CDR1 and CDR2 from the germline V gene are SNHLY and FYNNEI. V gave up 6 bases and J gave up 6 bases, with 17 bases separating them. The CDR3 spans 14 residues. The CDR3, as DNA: TGTGCCAGCAGCACCATCGATTACGGCCATGGCTACACCTTC. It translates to CASSTIDYGHGYTF.

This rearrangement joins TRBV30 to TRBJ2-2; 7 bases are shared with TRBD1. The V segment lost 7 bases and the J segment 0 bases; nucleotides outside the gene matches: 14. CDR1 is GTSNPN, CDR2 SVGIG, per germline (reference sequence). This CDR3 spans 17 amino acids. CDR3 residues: CASSGQKGYTNTGELFF. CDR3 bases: TGTGCCTCCTCGGGACAGAAAGGCTATACGAACACCGGGGAGCTGTTTTTT.

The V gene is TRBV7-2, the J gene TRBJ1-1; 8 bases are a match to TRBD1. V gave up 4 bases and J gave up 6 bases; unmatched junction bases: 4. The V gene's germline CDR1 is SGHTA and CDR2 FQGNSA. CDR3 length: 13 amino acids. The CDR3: CASSWTGQAEAFF. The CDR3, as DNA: TGTGCCAGCAGCTGGACAGGGCAGGCTGAAGCTTTCTTT.

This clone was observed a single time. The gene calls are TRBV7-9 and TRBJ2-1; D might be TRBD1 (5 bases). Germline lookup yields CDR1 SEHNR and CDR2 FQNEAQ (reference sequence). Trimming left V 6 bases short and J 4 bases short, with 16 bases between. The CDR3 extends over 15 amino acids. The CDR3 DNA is TGTGCCAGCAGTCAATCGTATGACAGATACAATGAGCAGTTCTTC. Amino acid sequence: CASSQSYDRYNEQFF. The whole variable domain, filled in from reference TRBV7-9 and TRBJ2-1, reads DTGVSQNPRHKITKRGQNVTFRCDPISEHNRLYWYRQTLGQGPEFLTYFQNEAQLEKSRLLSDRFSAERPKGSFSTLEIQRTEQGDSAMYLCASSQSYDRYNEQFFGPGTRLTVL.

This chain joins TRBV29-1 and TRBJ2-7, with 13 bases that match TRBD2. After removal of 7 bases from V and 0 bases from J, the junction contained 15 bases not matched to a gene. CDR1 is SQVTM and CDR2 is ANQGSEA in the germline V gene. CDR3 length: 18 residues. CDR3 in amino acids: CSGVFVGLAGVPSYEQYF. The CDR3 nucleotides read TGCAGCGGGGTGTTTGTCGGACTAGCGGGAGTTCCCTCCTACGAGCAGTACTTC.

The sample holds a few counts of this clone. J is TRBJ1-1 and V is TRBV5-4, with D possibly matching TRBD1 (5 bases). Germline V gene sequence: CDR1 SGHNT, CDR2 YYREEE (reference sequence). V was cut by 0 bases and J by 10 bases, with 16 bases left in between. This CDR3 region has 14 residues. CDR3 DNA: TGTGCCAGCAGCTTGGAAAGGGGACGTGGATTAGCTTTCTTT. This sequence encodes CASSLERGRGLAFF. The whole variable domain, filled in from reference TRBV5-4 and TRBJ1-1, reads ETGVTQSPTHLIKTRGQQVTLRCSSQSGHNTVSWYQQALGQGPQFIFQYYREEENGRGNFPPRFSGLQFPNYSSELNVNALELDDSALYLCASSLERGRGLAFFGQGTRLTVV.

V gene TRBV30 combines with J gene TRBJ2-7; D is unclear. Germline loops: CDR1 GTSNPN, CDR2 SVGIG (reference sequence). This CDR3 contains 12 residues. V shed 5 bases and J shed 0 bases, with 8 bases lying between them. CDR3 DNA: TGTGCCTGGGGTCATAACTCCTACGAGCAGTACTTC. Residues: CAWGHNSYEQYF. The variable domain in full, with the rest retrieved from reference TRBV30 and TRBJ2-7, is SQTIHQWPATLVQPVGSPLSLECTVEGTSNPNLYWYRQAAGRGLQLLFYSVGIGQISSEVPQNLSASRPQDRQFILSSKKLLLSDSGFYLCAWGHNSYEQYFGPGTRLTVT.

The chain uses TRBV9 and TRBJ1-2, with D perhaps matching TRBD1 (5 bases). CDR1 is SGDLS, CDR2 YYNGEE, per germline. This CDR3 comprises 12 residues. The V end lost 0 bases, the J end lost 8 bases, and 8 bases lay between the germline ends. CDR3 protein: CASSVGGSGYTF. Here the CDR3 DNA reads TGTGCCAGCAGCGTAGGGGGGTCGGGCTACACCTTC.

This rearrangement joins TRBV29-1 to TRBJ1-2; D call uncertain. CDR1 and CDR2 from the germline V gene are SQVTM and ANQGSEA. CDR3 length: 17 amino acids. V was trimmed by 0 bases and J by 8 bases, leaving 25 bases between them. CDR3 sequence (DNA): TGCAGCGTTGAAGATCTACTCGGGCCTGAACCTATCGTGGGCTACACCTTC. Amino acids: CSVEDLLGPEPIVGYTF.

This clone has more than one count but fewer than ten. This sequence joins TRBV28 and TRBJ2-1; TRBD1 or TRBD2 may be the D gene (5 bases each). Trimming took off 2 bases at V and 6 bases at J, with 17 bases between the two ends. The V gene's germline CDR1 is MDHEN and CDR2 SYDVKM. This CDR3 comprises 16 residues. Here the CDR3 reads CASSLPRTLGVNEQFF. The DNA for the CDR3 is TGTGCCAGCAGTTTACCCCGGACTTTAGGGGTCAATGAGCAGTTCTTC.

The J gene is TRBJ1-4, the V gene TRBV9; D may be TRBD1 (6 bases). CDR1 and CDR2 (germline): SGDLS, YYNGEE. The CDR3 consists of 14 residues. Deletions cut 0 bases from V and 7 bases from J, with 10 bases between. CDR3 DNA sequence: TGTGCCAGCAGCGTAGGTGTGGGGGCTGAAAAACTGTTTTTT. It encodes CASSVGVGAEKLFF.

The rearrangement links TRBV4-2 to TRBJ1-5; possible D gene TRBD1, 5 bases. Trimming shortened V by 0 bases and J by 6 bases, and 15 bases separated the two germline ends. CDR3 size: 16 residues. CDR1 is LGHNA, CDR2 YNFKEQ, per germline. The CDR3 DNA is TGTGCCAGCAGCCAAGAAGTTCTTCAGGGTACTCAGCCCCAGCATTTT. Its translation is CASSQEVLQGTQPQHF.

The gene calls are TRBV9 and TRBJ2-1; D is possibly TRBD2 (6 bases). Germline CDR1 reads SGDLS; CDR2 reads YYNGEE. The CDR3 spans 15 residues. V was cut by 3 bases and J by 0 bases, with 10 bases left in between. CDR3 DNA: TGTGCCAGCAGCGATTACGGGGGCTCCTACAATGAGCAGTTCTTC. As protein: CASSDYGGSYNEQFF.

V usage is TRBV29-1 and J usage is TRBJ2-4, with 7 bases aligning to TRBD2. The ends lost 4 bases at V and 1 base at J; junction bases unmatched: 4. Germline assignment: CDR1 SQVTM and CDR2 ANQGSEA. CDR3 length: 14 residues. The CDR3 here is CSVGGEGAKNIQYF. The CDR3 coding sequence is TGCAGCGTTGGTGGGGAGGGGGCCAAAAACATTCAGTACTTC.

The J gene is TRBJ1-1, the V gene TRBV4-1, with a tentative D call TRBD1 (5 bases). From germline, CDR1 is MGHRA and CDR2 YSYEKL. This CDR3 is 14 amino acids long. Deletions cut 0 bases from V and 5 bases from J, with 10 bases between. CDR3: CASSQDWGGTEAFF. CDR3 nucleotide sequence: TGCGCCAGCAGCCAAGATTGGGGGGGGACTGAAGCTTTCTTT.

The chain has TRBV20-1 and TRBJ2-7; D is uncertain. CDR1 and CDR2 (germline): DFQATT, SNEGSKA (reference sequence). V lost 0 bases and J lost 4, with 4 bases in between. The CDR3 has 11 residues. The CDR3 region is CSARDGYEQYF. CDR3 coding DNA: TGCAGTGCTAGAGATGGATACGAGCAGTACTTC.

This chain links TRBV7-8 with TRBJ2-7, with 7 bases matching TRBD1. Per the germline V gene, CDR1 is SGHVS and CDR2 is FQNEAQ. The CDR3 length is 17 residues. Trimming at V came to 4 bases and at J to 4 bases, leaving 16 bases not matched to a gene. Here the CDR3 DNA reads TGTGCCAGCAGCTCCCACGGAGACAGGGAGATCTTGTACGAGCAGTACTTC. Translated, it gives CASSSHGDREILYEQYF.

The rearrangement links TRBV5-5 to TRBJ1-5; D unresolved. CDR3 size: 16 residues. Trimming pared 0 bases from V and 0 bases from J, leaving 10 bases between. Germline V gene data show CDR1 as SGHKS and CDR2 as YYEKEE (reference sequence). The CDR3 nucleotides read TGTGCCAGCAGCTTGGGGTCACCATATAGCAATCAGCCCCAGCATTTT. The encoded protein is CASSLGSPYSNQPQHF.

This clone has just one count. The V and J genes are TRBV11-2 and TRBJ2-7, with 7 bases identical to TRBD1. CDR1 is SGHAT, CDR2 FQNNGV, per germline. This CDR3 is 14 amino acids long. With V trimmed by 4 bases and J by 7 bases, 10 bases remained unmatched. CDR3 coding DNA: TGTGCCAGCAGCTCCCAGGGGGTGTCTAGGGAGCAGTACTTC. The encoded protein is CASSSQGVSREQYF.

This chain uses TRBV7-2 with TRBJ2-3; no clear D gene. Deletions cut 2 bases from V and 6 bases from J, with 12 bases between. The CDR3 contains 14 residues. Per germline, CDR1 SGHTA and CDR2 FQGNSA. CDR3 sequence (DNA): TGTGCCAGCAGCTTAAGGATCCCCCCGGATACGCAGTATTTT. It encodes CASSLRIPPDTQYF. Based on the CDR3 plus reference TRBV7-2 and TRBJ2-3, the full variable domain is GAGVSQSPSNKVTEKGKDVELRCDPISGHTALYWYRQSLGQGLEFLIYFQGNSAPDKSGLPSDRFSAERTGGSVSTLTIQRTQQEDSAVYLCASSLRIPPDTQYFGPGTRLTVL.

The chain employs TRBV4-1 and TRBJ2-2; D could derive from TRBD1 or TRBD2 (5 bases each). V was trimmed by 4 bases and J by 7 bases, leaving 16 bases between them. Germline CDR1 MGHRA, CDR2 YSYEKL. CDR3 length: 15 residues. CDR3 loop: CASSPRDPPSGELFF. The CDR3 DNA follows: TGCGCCAGCAGCCCAAGGGACCCCCCAAGCGGGGAGCTGTTTTTT.

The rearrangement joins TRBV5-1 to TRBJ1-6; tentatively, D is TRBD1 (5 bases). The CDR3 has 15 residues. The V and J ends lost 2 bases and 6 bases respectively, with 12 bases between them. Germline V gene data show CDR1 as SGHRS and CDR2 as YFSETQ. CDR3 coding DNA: TGCGCCAGCAGCTTCAGCGGGGGTGGTAATTCACCCCTCCACTTT. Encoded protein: CASSFSGGGNSPLHF.

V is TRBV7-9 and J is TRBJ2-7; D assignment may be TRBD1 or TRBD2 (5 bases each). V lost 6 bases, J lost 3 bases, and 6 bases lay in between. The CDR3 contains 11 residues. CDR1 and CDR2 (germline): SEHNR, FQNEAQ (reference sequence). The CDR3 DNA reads TGTGCCAGCAGGAGGGGCTACGAGCAGTACTTC. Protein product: CASRRGYEQYF.

The CDR3 protein is CASSARQGANQPQHF. CDR3 nucleotide sequence: TGTGCCAGCAGCGCCCGACAGGGGGCGAACCAGCCCCAGCATTTT. The gene calls are TRBV7-8 and TRBJ1-5; TRBD1 agrees at 10 bases. From germline, CDR1 is SGHVS and CDR2 FQNEAQ. Germline trimming cut 5 bases from V and 7 bases from J; bases unmatched to any gene: 8. The CDR3 has 15 amino acids.